This T cell receptor (beta chain) was captured by sequencing in a study of PD-1 blockade in classical Hodgkin lymphoma. Study-level findings and limits: Underlying causes for the observed repertoire differences were not defined, possibly disease activity or prior therapy. Relative to healthy donors, newly diagnosed patients reportedly had lower baseline TCR diversity, which was reported as lower still in relapsed/refractory patients.

TCRdb keeps only in-frame clones here, not all; method: immunoSEQ multiplex PCR. The table includes tens of thousands of clones, 94% detected once. Time point reported: newly diagnosed, previously untreated cHL patient sample. Untreated, newly diagnosed classical Hodgkin lymphoma PBMCs served for comparison. CDR3 size: 14 residues. With 6 bases removed from V and 4 bases from J, the gap between germline ends came to 13 bases. Germline CDR1 KGHSH, CDR2 LQKENI. Of note for this clone: Its specificity is not known.

The gene calls are TRBV18 and TRBJ2-1; perhaps TRBD2 as D (5 bases). Sequencing was performed on peripheral blood mononuclear cells (PBMCs). The clonotype comes from a human donor with classical Hodgkin lymphoma. The CDR3 sequence is CASSEVTAYNEQFF. DNA of the CDR3: TGTGCCAGCTCGGAGGTGACGGCTTACAATGAGCAGTTCTTC.